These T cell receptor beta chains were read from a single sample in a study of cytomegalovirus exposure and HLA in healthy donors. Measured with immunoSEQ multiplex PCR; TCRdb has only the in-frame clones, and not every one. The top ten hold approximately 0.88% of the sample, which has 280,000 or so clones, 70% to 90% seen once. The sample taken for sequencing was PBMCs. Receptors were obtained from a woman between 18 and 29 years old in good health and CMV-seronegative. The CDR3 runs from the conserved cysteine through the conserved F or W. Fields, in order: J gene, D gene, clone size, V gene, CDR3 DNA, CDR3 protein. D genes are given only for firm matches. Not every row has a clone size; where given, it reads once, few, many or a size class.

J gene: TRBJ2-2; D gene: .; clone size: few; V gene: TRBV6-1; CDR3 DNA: TGTGCCAGCACTTCGGCGAACACCGGGGAGCTGTTTTTT; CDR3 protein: CASTSANTGELFF
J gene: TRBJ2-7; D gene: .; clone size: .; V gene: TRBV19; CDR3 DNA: TGTGCCAGTAGTGTTGAGTACGAGCAGTACTTC; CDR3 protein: CASSVEYEQYF
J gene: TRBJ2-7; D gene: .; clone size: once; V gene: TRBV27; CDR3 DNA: TGTGCCAGCAGCCACGGGGCCGGACAGTTGTTATTCGAGCAGTACTTC; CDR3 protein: CASSHGAGQLLFEQYF
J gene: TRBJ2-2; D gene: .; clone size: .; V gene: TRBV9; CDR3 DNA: TGTGCCAGCAGCTCCTCTAGCGTCGGGGAGCTGTTTTTT; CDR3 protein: CASSSSSVGELFF
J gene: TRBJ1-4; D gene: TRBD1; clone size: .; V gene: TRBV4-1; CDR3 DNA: TGCGCCAGCAGCCAGGGACAGGGGGCTAGGGCAACTAATGAAAAACTGTTTTTT; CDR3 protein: CASSQGQGARATNEKLFF
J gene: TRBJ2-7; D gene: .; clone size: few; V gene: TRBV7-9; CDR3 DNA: TGTGCCAGCACCTCTATAGTGGACTCCCGCGAGCAGTACTTC; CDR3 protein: CASTSIVDSREQYF
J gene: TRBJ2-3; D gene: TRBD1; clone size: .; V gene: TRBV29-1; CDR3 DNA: TGCAGCGTTGAAGACCCGACCGGGACAGGAGTAACAGATACGCAGTATTTT; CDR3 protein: CSVEDPTGTGVTDTQYF
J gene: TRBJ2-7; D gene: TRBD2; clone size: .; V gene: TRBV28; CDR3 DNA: TGTGCCGCGGGAGGGGTCTACGAGCAGTACTTC; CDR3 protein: CAAGGVYEQYF
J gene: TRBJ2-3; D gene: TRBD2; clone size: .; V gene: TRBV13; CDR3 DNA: TGTGCCAGCAGCTTAGGGCTTTTGACTAGCGGGAGGGGAGCAGATACGCAGTATTTT; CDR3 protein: CASSLGLLTSGRGADTQYF
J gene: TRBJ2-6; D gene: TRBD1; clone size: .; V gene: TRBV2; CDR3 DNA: TGTGCCAGCAGGGGACAGGGTCCCGGGGCCAACGTCCTGACTTTC; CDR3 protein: CASRGQGPGANVLTF
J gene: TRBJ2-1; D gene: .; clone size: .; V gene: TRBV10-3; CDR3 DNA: TGTGCCATACGAAAAGGCGGGAATGAGCAGTTCTTC; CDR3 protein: CAIRKGGNEQFF
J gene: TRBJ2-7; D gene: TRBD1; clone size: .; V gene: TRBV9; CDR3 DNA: TGTGCCAGCAGCGCAGACAGGGGGTCCTACGAGCAGTACTTC; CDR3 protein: CASSADRGSYEQYF
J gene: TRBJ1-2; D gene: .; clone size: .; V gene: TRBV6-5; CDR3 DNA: TGTGCCAGCAGCCAAGGGGGTATCTCATATGGCTACACCTTC; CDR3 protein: CASSQGGISYGYTF
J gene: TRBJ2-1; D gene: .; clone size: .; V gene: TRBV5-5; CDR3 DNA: TGTGCCAGCCAGGCAGGACAGAGCTCCTACAATGAGCAGTTCTTC; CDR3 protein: CASQAGQSSYNEQFF
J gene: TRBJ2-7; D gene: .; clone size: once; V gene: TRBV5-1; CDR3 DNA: TGCGCCAGCAGCTTGGGACAGTATGGGGCGAACTACGAGCAGTACTTC; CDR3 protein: CASSLGQYGANYEQYF
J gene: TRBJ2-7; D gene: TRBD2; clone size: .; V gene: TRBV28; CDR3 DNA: TGTGCCAGCAGTTTAGTTTCCCGGGGACTAGCGGGGGCCTACGAGCAGTACTTC; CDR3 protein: CASSLVSRGLAGAYEQYF
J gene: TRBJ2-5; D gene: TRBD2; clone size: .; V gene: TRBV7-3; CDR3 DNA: TGTGCCAGCAGCCCCACCGCGACTAGCCCGGTGGAGACCCAGTACTTC; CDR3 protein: CASSPTATSPVETQYF
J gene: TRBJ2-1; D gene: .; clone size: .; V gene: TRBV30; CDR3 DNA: TGTGCCTGCCCCCACCGGAGCGGAGCCTACAATGAGCAGTTCTTC; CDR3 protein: CACPHRSGAYNEQFF
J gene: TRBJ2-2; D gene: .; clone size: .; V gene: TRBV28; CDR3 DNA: TGTGCCAGCATCGCGGCAGGGGAGAACACCGGGGAGCTGTTTTTT; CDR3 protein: CASIAAGENTGELFF
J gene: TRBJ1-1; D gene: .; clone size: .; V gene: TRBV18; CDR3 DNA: TGTGCCAGCTCACCACAACAGGGCACTGAAGCTTTCTTT; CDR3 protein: CASSPQQGTEAFF
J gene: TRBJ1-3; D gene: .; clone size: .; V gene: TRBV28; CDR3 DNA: TGTGCCACCCACGGAACAGAGCCGGGAAACACCATATATTTT; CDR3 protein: CATHGTEPGNTIYF
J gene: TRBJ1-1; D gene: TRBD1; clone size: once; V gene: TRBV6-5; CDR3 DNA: TGTGCCAGCAGTTCCGGGACAGGGTTTTCTGAAGCTTTCTTT; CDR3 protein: CASSSGTGFSEAFF
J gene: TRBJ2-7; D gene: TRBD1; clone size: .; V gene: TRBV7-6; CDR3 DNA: TGTGCCAGCAGCGAAGGGGCCGGGACAGGCTACTACGAGCAGTACTTC; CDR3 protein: CASSEGAGTGYYEQYF
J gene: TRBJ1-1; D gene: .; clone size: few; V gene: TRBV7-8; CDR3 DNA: TGTGCCAGCAGCTTGCCGGGGAACACTGAAGCTTTCTTT; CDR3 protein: CASSLPGNTEAFF
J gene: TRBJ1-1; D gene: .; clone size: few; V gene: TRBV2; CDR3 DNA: TGTGCCGTCAGTATGAGGAGGGACACTGAAGCTTTCTTT; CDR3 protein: CAVSMRRDTEAFF
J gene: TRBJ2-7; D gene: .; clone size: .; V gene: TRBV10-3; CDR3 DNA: TGTGCCATCAGTGGCAGGGCTGGTTTCTACGAGCAGTACTTC; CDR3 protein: CAISGRAGFYEQYF
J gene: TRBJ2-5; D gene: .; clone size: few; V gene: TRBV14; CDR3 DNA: TGTGCCAGCAGCCAAGATCTCAGAGGAGGGCAAGAGACCCAGTACTTC; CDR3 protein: CASSQDLRGGQETQYF
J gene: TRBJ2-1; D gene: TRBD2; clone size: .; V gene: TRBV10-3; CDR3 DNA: TGTGCCATCAGAAGGACGGGGGGGGACACTTACAATGAGCAGTTCTTC; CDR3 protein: CAIRRTGGDTYNEQFF
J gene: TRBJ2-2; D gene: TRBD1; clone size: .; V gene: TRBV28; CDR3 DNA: TGTGCCAGCAGTTCCTCCGGACAGGGGCGGGCCGGGGAGCTGTTTTTT; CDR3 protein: CASSSSGQGRAGELFF
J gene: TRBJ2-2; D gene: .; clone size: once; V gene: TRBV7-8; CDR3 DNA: TGTGCCAGCAGCCCTACAGGGTTTGGGGAAACCTCGAACACCGGGGAGCTGTTTTTT; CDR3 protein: CASSPTGFGETSNTGELFF
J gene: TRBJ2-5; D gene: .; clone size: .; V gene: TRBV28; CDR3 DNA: TGTGCCAGCAGTTTTGGCAGGGCGGTCCAAGAGACCCAGTACTTC; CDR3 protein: CASSFGRAVQETQYF
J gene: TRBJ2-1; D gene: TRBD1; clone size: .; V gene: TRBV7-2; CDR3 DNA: TGTGCCAGCAGCTCTATTAAGACAGGGAACCGCTACAATGAGCAGTTCTTC; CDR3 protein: CASSSIKTGNRYNEQFF
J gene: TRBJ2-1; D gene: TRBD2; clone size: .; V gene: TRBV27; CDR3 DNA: TGTGCCAGCAGTCACACCGGGACTAGCGGGGTCTCCTACAATGAGCAGTTCTTC; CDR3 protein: CASSHTGTSGVSYNEQFF
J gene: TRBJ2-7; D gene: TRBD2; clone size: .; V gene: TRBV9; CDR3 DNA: TGTGCCAGCAGCGCGGGAGGGATGGGGACTAGCGGGACTTATTACGAGCAGTACTTC; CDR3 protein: CASSAGGMGTSGTYYEQYF
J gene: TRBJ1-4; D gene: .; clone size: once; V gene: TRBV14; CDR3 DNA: TGTGCCAGCAGCCAAGGGGGAGCAACTAATGAAAAACTGTTTTTT; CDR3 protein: CASSQGGATNEKLFF
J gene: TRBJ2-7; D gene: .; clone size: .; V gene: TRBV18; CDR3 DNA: TGTGCCAGCTCCCTCTCAGTTATCTCCTACGAGCAGTACTTC; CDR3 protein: CASSLSVISYEQYF
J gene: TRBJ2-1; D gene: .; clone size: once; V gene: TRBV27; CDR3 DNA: TGTGCCAGCGGCAAGACAGGACGGAACTACAATGAGCAGTTCTTC; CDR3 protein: CASGKTGRNYNEQFF
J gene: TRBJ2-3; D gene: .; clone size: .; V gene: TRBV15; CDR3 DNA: TGTGCCACCAGCGGAGGGGGCGGCACAGATACGCAGTATTTT; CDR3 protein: CATSGGGGTDTQYF
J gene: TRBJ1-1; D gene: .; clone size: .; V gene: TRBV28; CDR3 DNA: TGTGCCAGCAGTTCCCGGCGTCGAGGAGCCAACACTGAAGCTTTCTTT; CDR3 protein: CASSSRRRGANTEAFF
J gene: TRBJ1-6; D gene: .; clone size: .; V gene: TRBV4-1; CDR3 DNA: TGCGCCAGCAGCCTAACAGAGAATTCACCCCTCCACTTT; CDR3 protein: CASSLTENSPLHF
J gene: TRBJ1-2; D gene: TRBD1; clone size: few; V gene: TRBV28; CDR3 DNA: TGTGCCAGCAGTTTAGGGGGGACAGGGAACTATGGCTACACCTTC; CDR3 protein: CASSLGGTGNYGYTF
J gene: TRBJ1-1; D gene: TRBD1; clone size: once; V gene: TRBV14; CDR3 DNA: TGTGCCAGCAGCCGAGGACAGGGATCCGTACGAGCTTTCTTT; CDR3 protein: CASSRGQGSVRAFF